This T cell receptor (beta chain) is from a study of shared clonotypes between healthy human individuals. Naivety among CD8 cells was defined by CD45RO negativity and positive CCR7 selection, thereby excluding terminally differentiated effector memory CD45RA+ cells. The study drew all its donors from Caucasian adults living in Nashville, Tennessee. CDR3 length equals 15 residues. Looked up from germline, CDR1 is LNHNV and CDR2 is YYDKDF (reference sequence). V was clipped by 4 bases and J by 3 bases, with 14 bases between them. Libraries were prepared by immunoSEQ multiplex PCR; TCRdb keeps only in-frame clonotypes and omits some of them. This table has around 1,900,000 clones, 85% to 95% appearing once. Study-wide findings and caveats: Among four donors, approximately 5% of naive CD4 clonotypes were found in common. Sorted-subset sequencing, rarefaction showed, was incomplete despite large depth.

With respect to this clone: The antigen remains undetermined.

The sample taken for sequencing was naive CD8+ T cells from PBMCs. This sequence was found in a man between 18 and 29 years old in good health. Some clones in this sample may be carry-over from other donors' samples. V and J are TRBV15 and TRBJ2-3, with D perhaps matching TRBD2 (5 bases). Written as DNA, the CDR3 is TGTGCCACCAGCACTCGGCGAGGGTTGACAGATACGCAGTATTTT. Protein: CATSTRRGLTDTQYF.